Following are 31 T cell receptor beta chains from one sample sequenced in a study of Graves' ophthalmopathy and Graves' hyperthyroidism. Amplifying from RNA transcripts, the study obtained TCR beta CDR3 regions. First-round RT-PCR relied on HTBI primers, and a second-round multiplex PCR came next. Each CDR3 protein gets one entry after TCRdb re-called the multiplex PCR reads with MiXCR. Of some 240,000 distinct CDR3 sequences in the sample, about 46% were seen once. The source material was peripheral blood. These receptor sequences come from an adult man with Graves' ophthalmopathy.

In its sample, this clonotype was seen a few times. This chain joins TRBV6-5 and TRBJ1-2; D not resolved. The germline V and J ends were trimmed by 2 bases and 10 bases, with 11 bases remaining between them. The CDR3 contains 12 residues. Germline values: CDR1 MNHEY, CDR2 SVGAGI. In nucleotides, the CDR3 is TGTGCCAGCAGTTACCGCCTTCGTGACTACACCTTC. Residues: CASSYRLRDYTF.

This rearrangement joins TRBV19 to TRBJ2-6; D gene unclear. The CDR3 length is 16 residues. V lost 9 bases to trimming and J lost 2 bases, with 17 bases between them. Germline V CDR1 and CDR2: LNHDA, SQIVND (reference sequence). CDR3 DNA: TGTGCCAGCACAGCACTAAATCGCCCTGGGGCCAACGTCCTGACTTTC. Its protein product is CASTALNRPGANVLTF.

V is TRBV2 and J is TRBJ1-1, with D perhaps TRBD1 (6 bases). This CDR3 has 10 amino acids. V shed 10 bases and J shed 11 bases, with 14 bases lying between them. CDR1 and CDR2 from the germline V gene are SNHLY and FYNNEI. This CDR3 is CAIRGQGAFF. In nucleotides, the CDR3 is TGTGCCATACGGGGGCAGGGCGCTTTCTTT.

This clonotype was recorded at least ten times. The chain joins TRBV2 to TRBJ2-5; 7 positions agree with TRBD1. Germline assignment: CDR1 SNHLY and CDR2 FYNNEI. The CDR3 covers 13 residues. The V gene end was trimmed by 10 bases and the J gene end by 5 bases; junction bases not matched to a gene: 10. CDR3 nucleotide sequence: TGTGCCACTGCAGGGGGTGAGGGGGAGACCCAGTACTTC. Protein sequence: CATAGGEGETQYF.

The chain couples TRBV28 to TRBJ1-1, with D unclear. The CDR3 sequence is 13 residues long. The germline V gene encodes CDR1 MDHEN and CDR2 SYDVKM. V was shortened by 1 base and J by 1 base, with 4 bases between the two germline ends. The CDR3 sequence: CASSLLRNTEAFF. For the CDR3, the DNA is TGTGCCAGCAGTTTATTGAGGAACACTGAAGCTTTCTTT.

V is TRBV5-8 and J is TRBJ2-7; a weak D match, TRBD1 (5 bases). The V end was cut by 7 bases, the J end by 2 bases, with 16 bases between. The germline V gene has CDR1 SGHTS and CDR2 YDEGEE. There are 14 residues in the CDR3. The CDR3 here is CASHQTAPTYEQYF. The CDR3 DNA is TGTGCCAGCCACCAGACAGCCCCCACCTACGAGCAGTACTTC.

The CDR3: CASSSNRNTEAFF. CDR3 DNA: TGTGCCAGCAGCTCCAACAGGAACACTGAAGCTTTCTTT. V and J are TRBV7-9 and TRBJ1-1, with D hard to call. Germline V gene lookup returns CDR1 SEHNR and CDR2 FQNEAQ (reference sequence). The CDR3 has 13 residues. V was shortened by 4 bases and J by 1 base, with 7 bases between the two germline ends.

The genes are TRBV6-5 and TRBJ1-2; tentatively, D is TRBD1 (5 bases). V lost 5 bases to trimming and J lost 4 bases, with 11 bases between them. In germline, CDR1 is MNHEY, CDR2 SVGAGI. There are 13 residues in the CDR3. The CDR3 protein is CASSEAQVYGYTF. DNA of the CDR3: TGTGCCAGCAGTGAAGCACAGGTCTATGGCTACACCTTC.

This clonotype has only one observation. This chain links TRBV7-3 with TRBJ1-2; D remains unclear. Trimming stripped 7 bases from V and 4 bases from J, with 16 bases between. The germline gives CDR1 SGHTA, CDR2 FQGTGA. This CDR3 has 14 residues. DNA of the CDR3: TGTGCCAGCACCCCTTCGCGGGGAGGCTATGGCTACACCTTC. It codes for CASTPSRGGYGYTF.

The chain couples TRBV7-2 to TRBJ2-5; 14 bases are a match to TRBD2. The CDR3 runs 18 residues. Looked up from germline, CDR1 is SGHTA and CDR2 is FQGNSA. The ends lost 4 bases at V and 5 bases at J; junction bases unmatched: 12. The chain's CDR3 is CASSSQATSGGAGETQYF. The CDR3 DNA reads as TGTGCCAGCAGCTCCCAAGCGACTAGCGGGGGGGCTGGGGAGACCCAGTACTTC.

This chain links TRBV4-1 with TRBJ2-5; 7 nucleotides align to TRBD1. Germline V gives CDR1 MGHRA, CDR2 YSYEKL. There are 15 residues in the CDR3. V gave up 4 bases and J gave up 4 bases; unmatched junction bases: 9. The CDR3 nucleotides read TGCGCCAGCAGCCGAGAGGGACAGAGGCTAGAGACCCAGTACTTC. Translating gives CASSREGQRLETQYF.

CDR3 bases: TGCAGCGTCGACACAAGGGGGGCCTACGAGCAGTACTTC. Protein product: CSVDTRGAYEQYF. The chain carries TRBV29-1 and TRBJ2-7, with D perhaps being TRBD1 or TRBD2 (6 bases each). V dropped 6 bases and J dropped 2 bases, with 14 bases sitting between them. CDR1 SQVTM and CDR2 ANQGSEA come from the germline V gene. The CDR3 is 13 amino acids.

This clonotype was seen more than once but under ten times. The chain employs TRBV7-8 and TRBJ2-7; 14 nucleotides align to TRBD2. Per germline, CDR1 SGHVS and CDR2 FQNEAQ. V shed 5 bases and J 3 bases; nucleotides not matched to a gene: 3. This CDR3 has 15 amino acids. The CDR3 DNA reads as TGTGCCAGCAGCAAAGGGACTAGCGGGAGCTACGAGCAGTACTTC. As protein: CASSKGTSGSYEQYF.

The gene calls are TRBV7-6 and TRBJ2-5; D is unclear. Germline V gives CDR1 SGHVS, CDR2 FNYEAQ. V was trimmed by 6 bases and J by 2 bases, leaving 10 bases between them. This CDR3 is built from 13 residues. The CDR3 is CASSDTPQETQYF. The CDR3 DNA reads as TGTGCCAGCAGTGATACCCCACAAGAGACCCAGTACTTC.

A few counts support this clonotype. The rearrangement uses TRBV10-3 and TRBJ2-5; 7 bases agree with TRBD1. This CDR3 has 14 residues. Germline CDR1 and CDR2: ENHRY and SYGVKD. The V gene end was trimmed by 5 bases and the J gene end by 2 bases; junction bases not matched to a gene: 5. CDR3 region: CAISTGARQETQYF. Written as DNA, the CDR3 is TGTGCCATCAGTACAGGGGCGCGGCAAGAGACCCAGTACTTC.

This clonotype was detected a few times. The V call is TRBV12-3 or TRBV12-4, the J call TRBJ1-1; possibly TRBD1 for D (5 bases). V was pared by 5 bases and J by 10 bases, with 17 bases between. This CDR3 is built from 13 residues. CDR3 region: CASSPPGLGRAFF. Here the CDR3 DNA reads TGTGCCAGCAGTCCTCCGGGACTTGGAAGAGCTTTCTTT.

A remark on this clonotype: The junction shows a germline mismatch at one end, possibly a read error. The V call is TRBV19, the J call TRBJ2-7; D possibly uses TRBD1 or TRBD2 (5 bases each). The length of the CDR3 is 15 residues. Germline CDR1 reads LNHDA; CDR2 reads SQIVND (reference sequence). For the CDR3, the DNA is TGTGCCAGTGGTATAGCGAGGCAGGGCACCGGGGAGCAGTACTTC. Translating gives CASGIARQGTGEQYF.

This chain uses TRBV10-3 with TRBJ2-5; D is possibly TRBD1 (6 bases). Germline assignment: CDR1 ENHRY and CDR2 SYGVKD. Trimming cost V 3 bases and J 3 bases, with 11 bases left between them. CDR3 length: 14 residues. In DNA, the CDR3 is TGTGCCATCAGTGACTCCGGGACAAAAGAGACCCAGTACTTC. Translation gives CAISDSGTKETQYF.

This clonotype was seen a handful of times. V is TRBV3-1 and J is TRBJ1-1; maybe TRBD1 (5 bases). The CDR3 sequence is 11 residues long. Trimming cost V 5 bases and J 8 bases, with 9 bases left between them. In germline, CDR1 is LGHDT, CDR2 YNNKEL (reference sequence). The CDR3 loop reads CASSVDREAFF. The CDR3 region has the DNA TGTGCCAGCAGCGTTGACAGAGAAGCTTTCTTT.

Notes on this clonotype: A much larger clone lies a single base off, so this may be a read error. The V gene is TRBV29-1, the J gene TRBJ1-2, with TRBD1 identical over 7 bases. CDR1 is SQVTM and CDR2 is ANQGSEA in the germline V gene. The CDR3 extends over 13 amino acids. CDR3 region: CSVEGQGLYAYTF. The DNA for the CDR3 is TGCAGCGTTGAAGGACAGGGCCTCTATGCCTACACCTTC. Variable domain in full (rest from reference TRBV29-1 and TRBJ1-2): SAVISQKPSRDICQRGTSLTIQCQVDSQVTMMFWYRQQPGQSLTLIATANQGSEATYESGFVIDKFPISRPNLTFSTLTVSNMSPEDSSIYLCSVEGQGLYAYTFGSGTRLTVV.

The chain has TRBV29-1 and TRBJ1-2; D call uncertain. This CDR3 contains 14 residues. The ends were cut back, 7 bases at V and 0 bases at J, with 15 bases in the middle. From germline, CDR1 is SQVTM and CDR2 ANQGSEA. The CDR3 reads CSARALLANYGYTF. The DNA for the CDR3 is TGCAGCGCCCGAGCCCTGCTAGCTAACTATGGCTACACCTTC.

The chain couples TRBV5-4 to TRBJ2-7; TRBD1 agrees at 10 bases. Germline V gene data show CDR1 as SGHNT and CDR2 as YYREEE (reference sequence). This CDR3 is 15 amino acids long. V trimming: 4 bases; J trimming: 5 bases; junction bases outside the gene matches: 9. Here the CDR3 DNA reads TGTGCCAGCAGCGCAACCGGGACAGGGGCGGACGAGCAGTACTTC. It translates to CASSATGTGADEQYF.

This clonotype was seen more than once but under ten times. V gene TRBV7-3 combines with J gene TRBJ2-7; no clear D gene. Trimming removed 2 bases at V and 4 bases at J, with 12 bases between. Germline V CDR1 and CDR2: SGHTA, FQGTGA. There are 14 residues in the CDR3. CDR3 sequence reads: CASSLDQVNYEQYF. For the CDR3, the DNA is TGTGCCAGCAGCTTAGACCAAGTCAATTACGAGCAGTACTTC.

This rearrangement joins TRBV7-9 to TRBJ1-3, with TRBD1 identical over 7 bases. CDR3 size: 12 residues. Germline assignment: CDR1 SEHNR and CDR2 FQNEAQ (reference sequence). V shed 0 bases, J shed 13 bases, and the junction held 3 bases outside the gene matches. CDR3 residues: CASSLAQQGIYF. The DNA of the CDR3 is TGTGCCAGCAGCTTAGCCCAACAGGGGATATATTTT.

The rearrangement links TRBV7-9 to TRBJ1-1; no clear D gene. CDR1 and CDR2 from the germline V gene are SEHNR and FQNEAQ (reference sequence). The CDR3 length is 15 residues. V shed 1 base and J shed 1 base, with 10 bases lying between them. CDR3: CASSLDTVTNTEAFF. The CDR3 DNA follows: TGTGCCAGCAGCTTAGACACTGTAACGAACACTGAAGCTTTCTTT.

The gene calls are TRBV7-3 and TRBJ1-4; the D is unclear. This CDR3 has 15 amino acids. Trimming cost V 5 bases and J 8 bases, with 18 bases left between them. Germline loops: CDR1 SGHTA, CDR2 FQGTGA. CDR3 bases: TGTGCCAGCAGCCTCAACGAGGCCTTGGGGGAAAAACTGTTTTTT. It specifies CASSLNEALGEKLFF.

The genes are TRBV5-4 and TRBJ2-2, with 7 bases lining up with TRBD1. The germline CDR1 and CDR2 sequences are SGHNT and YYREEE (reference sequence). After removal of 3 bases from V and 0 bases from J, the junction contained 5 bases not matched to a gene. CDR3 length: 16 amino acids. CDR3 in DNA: TGTGCCAGCAGCTACTACAGGGGACCGAACACCGGGGAGCTGTTTTTT. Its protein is CASSYYRGPNTGELFF.

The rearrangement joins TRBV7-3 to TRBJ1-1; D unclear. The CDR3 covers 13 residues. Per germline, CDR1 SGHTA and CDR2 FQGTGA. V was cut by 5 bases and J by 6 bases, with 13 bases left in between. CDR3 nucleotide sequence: TGTGCCAGCAGCCAGACTAGCCTATCTGAAGCTTTCTTT. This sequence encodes CASSQTSLSEAFF.

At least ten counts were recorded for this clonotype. In DNA form, the CDR3 reads TGCAGTGCTCTAATGACAGGGGCTGAAGCTTTCTTT. This codes for CSALMTGAEAFF. The rearrangement uses TRBV20-1 and TRBJ1-1; TRBD1 aligns across 8 bases. With V trimmed by 5 bases and J by 6 bases, 5 bases remained unmatched. CDR1 is DFQATT and CDR2 is SNEGSKA in the germline V gene (reference sequence). The CDR3 totals 12 residues.

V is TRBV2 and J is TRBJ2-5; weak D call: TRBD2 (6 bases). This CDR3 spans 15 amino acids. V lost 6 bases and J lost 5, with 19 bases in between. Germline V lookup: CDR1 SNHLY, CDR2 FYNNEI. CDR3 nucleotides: TGTGCCAGCAGAGGGGCCGGAGGGGAGTGGGAGACCCAGTACTTC. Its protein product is CASRGAGGEWETQYF.

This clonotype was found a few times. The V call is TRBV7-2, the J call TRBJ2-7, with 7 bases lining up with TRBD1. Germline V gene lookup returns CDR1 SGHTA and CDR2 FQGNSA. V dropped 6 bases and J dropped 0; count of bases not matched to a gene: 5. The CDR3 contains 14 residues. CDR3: CASRADRPSYEQYF. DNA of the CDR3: TGTGCCAGCAGGGCGGACAGGCCCTCCTACGAGCAGTACTTC.